The following is a TCR beta chain sequence with its context. The antigen is undetermined. Combining iRepertoire HTBI primers with Arm-PCR of CDR3 regions, the authors built TCR beta libraries. How the authors handled the data: Across the samples, identification revealed about 62 TRBV and 15 or so TRBJ segments. TCRdb re-derived calls from the multiplex PCR reads in MiXCR, one entry per CDR3 protein. The V and J calls and clone size are TCRdb's, not the authors'. The repertoire holds roughly 450,000 distinct CDR3 sequences, with about 20% as singletons. The time point here: persistent/refractory GD, antithyroid drugs over 5 years with positive TRAb. After RNA was extracted from PBMCs, the TCR library was made from it. This sample is drawn from a study of regulatory T cells in long-lasting Graves disease. About the study: Persistence in Graves' disease required over 5 years of antithyroid drugs plus positive TSH receptor antibodies. Study-wide results and limits: Few sampled subjects may have lowered accuracy. TRBV28 was favored in persistent disease, as were TRBJ1-2 and TRBJ2-5.

The CDR3 has 14 residues. The germline V gene encodes CDR1 SGHTA and CDR2 FQGTGA. Between the trimmed V and J ends, which lost 1 base and 5 bases, there was a span of 11 bases. The chain combines TRBV7-3 with TRBJ2-5, with no clear D. The source material was peripheral blood mononuclear cells (PBMCs), sampled when the disease was refractory, from a patient treated with antithyroid drugs. This receptor was obtained from a female donor with Graves disease. CDR3 bases: TGTGCCAGCAGCTTAAATCCAGCGTCGGAGACCCAGTACTTC. Translating it yields CASSLNPASETQYF. Full variable domain (remainder filled in from reference TRBV7-3 and TRBJ2-5): GAGVSQTPSNKVTEKGKYVELRCDPISGHTALYWYRQSLGQGPEFLIYFQGTGAADDSGLPNDRFFAVRPEGSVSTLKIQRTERGDSAVYLCASSLNPASETQYFGPGTRLLVL.